The entry below gives a single T cell receptor beta chain sequence along with its context. This CDR3 comprises 13 residues. V lost 5 bases, J lost 5 bases, and 5 bases stayed unmatched. Germline V gives CDR1 SQVTM, CDR2 ANQGSEA. This sample is part of a study of blood T cells in healthy people across ages. Next came a second PCR, run for about 6 to 12 cycles, which used a sample-barcoded 5' primer along with a J-beta primer mix. TCRdb recomputed calls from the 5' RACE reads with MiXCR, one row per CDR3 protein. The sample carries over a million distinct CDR3 sequences, 45% recorded once. The origin of this receptor is a woman aged 55-70 years in good health. Sequenced input: blood. The rearrangement links TRBV29-1 to TRBJ2-5, with 10 bases identical to TRBD1. CDR3 protein: CSVRDRGRETQYF. CDR3 coding DNA: TGCAGCGTTAGAGACAGGGGGCGGGAGACCCAGTACTTC.